Listed below are T cell receptor beta chains from one sample, sequenced in a study of OX40 agonist ivuxolimab in advanced cancers. The method was immunoSEQ multiplex PCR; TCRdb's version includes in-frame clones alone and lacks a portion of them. The sample holds roughly 43,000 clones, 70% to 90% seen once. The source material was CD4+ or CD8+ T cells sorted from blood, sampled in a trial of the OX40 agonist ivuxolimab. The origin of the receptors is an adult with an advanced solid tumor such as melanoma, head and neck, liver or kidney cancer. Both conserved end residues are trimmed from each CDR3. Clone size is not always given. Where it is, it says once, few, many or a class for expanded clones.

J: TRBJ2-7
size: .
V: TRBV29-1
CDR3: SVEGTGGYEQY

J: TRBJ2-1
size: .
V: TRBV11-2
CDR3: ASSLATGNEQF

J: TRBJ2-5
size: .
V: TRBV7-2
CDR3: ASSQGNFQETQY

J: TRBJ2-4
size: .
V: TRBV15
CDR3: ATSREEGMGKNIQY

J: TRBJ1-4
size: .
V: TRBV5-6
CDR3: ASSIAYRGTNEKLF

J: TRBJ1-5
size: .
V: TRBV6-6
CDR3: AISRGWGNQPQH

J: TRBJ2-7
size: .
V: TRBV19
CDR3: ASSMGTGPYEQY

J: TRBJ2-1
size: .
V: TRBV5-1
CDR3: ASTNPGQGLNEQF

J: TRBJ2-7
size: .
V: TRBV15
CDR3: ATSSRDLSYEQY

J: TRBJ2-1
size: .
V: TRBV6-5
CDR3: ASSYPDPFSF

J: TRBJ1-6
size: .
V: TRBV6-6
CDR3: ASSFKAGGRSPLH

J: TRBJ1-5
size: .
V: TRBV27
CDR3: ASQVRDGQPQH

J: TRBJ2-1
size: .
V: TRBV28
CDR3: ASSITNEQF

J: TRBJ2-1
size: .
V: TRBV27
CDR3: ASRWGGLANREQF

J: TRBJ2-7
size: .
V: TRBV19
CDR3: ASSMGTGSYEQY

J: TRBJ2-3
size: .
V: TRBV28
CDR3: ASTLSGGRTDTQY

J: TRBJ2-7
size: .
V: TRBV5-5
CDR3: ASSPGTGSYEQY

J: TRBJ1-1
size: .
V: TRBV7-9
CDR3: ASSSDREGNTEAF

J: TRBJ2-7
size: .
V: TRBV11-3
CDR3: ASSLDPLKCYEQY

J: TRBJ2-1
size: once
V: TRBV29-1
CDR3: SVVAPLEQF

J: TRBJ2-7
size: .
V: TRBV11-2
CDR3: ASSPYGGGYEQY

J: TRBJ2-7
size: .
V: TRBV7-9
CDR3: ASSLAGRFYEQY

J: TRBJ2-5
size: .
V: TRBV28
CDR3: ASSPYQETQY

J: TRBJ1-5
size: .
V: TRBV27
CDR3: ASSLTALGNQPQH

J: TRBJ2-5
size: .
V: TRBV7-2
CDR3: ASSYEGETQY

J: TRBJ1-4
size: .
V: TRBV27
CDR3: ASSPSPWEEKLF

J: TRBJ1-5
size: .
V: TRBV11-2
CDR3: ASSPRQGEAQPQH

J: TRBJ2-7
size: .
V: TRBV27
CDR3: ASSYTAATYEQY

J: TRBJ2-7
size: once
V: TRBV7-9
CDR3: ASSLAGRGEQY

J: TRBJ1-6
size: .
V: TRBV6-1
CDR3: ASSEASWEYNSPLH

J: TRBJ1-3
size: .
V: TRBV6-5
CDR3: ASSYSSGNTIY

J: TRBJ1-3
size: .
V: TRBV19
CDR3: ASSLTGVSGNTIY

J: TRBJ2-7
size: .
V: TRBV7-9
CDR3: ASSRTLDSYEQY

J: TRBJ2-1
size: .
V: TRBV5-1
CDR3: ASSLASGGAYNEQF

J: TRBJ1-1
size: .
V: TRBV19
CDR3: ASSIGPEHNTEAF

J: TRBJ1-2
size: .
V: TRBV5-4
CDR3: ASRGQGASNYGYT

J: TRBJ2-7
size: .
V: TRBV27
CDR3: ASLLSAGSYEQY

J: TRBJ2-7
size: .
V: TRBV28
CDR3: ASSLWGIQALSSYEQY

J: TRBJ2-3
size: .
V: TRBV7-2
CDR3: ASSLEVFAGATDTQY

J: TRBJ2-7
size: .
V: TRBV5-1
CDR3: ASSDGTERSLREQY

J: TRBJ1-1
size: .
V: TRBV7-9
CDR3: ASSYGQGADTEAF

J: TRBJ2-1
size: .
V: TRBV20-1
CDR3: SAMQAEQF

J: TRBJ2-7
size: .
V: TRBV28
CDR3: ASSLRIRGEQY

J: TRBJ1-3
size: .
V: TRBV6-6
CDR3: ASSPDGSSGNTIY

J: TRBJ2-3
size: .
V: TRBV6-4
CDR3: ASSVGLAATDTQY

J: TRBJ2-3
size: once
V: TRBV28
CDR3: ASSRDGRQDTQY

J: TRBJ1-5
size: .
V: TRBV19
CDR3: ASSEVDSGFQPQH

J: TRBJ2-7
size: .
V: TRBV28
CDR3: ASSFDPRVTRSSYEQY

J: TRBJ1-5
size: .
V: TRBV27
CDR3: ASSGQGVLNQPQH

J: TRBJ2-3
size: .
V: TRBV7-9
CDR3: ASTQGQGATDTQY